These T cell receptor beta chains were read from a single sample in a study of OX40 agonist ivuxolimab in advanced cancers. Using immunoSEQ multiplex PCR, the repertoire was profiled, and TCRdb retains in-frame clones only, with some absent. The repertoire includes about 73,000 clones, 65% to 90% of them detected once, and 0.6% to 0.8% sits in the top ten. Sequencing used CD4+ or CD8+ T cells sorted from blood, obtained in a trial of the OX40 agonist ivuxolimab. The receptor set was obtained from an adult with an advanced solid tumor such as melanoma, head and neck, liver or kidney cancer. The CDR3 runs from the conserved cysteine through the conserved F or W. A D gene is named only where the DNA matches it firmly. Some rows mark clone size as missing; the rest say once, few, many or name a class of expanded clone.

TRBV5-6,NA,TRBJ1-2,NA,CASSFKVTYGYTF
TRBV9,NA,TRBJ1-1,NA,CASSPTWDTEAFF
TRBV29-1,NA,TRBJ2-6,TRBD1,CSAFDRGSGANVLTF
TRBV25-1,NA,TRBJ1-2,NA,CASSETGYGYTF
TRBV11-2,NA,TRBJ2-6,NA,CASSPHSVQSGANVLTF
TRBV5-4,few,TRBJ2-3,TRBD2,CASSKRTSGGRTDTQYF
TRBV9,NA,TRBJ1-4,NA,CASSAMGATNEKLFF
TRBV27,NA,TRBJ1-6,NA,CASSYFRQTYNSPLHF
TRBV7-3,NA,TRBJ2-5,TRBD1,CASSLGGSRGETQYF
TRBV7-7,NA,TRBJ2-5,NA,CASSLAGSQETQYF
TRBV29-1,NA,TRBJ1-2,NA,CSVERTSNYGYTF
TRBV4-2,NA,TRBJ2-7,NA,CASSQDTGPAEAEQYF
TRBV30,NA,TRBJ1-6,TRBD1,CAWSTGDSPLHF
TRBV10-3,NA,TRBJ2-3,TRBD2,CAIRVASGGSKTSTDTQYF
TRBV7-3,NA,TRBJ2-5,NA,CASSPSGGRETQYF
TRBV6-1,NA,TRBJ2-5,NA,CASSEGPHKTQYF
TRBV7-2,few,TRBJ1-1,NA,CASSPQKNTEAFF
TRBV5-6,NA,TRBJ2-3,TRBD2,CASHTGTSDTDTQYF
TRBV5-5,NA,TRBJ1-5,NA,CASSSRTENQPQHF
TRBV4-1,NA,TRBJ1-5,NA,CASSQSFNSNQPQHF
TRBV28,NA,TRBJ2-5,NA,CASSLSGGGETQYF
TRBV6-6,NA,TRBJ1-2,NA,CASSSVGRIYGYTF
TRBV28,NA,TRBJ1-5,NA,CASSPTGGADQPQHF
TRBV7-6,NA,TRBJ1-3,NA,CASSLGLPGAEGNTIYF
TRBV25-1,NA,TRBJ1-1,NA,CASTYGGGLNTEAFF
TRBV2,NA,TRBJ1-4,NA,CASRSQGFKQEKLFF
TRBV6-6,once,TRBJ1-5,TRBD1,CASSTTGVVQPQHF
TRBV5-8,NA,TRBJ2-5,NA,CASSTGTWETQYF
TRBV5-8,NA,TRBJ1-5,NA,CASSLWQINQPQHF
TRBV7-8,NA,TRBJ2-5,NA,CASSLGGQTGGETQYF
TRBV5-4,few,TRBJ2-2,NA,CASSPRAENTGELFF
TRBV5-4,NA,TRBJ2-2,NA,CASSLGQASFGGELFF
TRBV6-1,once,TRBJ1-3,NA,CASSEYRSSRDTIYF
TRBV7-7,NA,TRBJ2-7,TRBD2,CASSLEGTSGESYEQYF
TRBV7-6,NA,TRBJ1-2,TRBD1,CASSTSGTEFYGYTF
TRBV5-1,once,TRBJ2-5,NA,CASSLGGYQETQYF
TRBV29-1,NA,TRBJ2-3,TRBD2,CSVVRTSGSTDTQYF
TRBV25-1,NA,TRBJ2-3,NA,CASRTGVVDTQYF
TRBV9,NA,TRBJ1-6,TRBD1,CASSALQGGNSPLHF
TRBV30,NA,TRBJ1-5,NA,CAWSIARNQPQHF
TRBV7-3,few,TRBJ1-2,TRBD1,CASSLTDRAGGYTF
TRBV5-5,NA,TRBJ2-1,TRBD1,CASSPTGDSYNEQFF
TRBV6-5,NA,TRBJ1-1,NA,CASSWSGRDEAFF
TRBV18,NA,TRBJ2-2,NA,CASSPLQGRSTGELFF
TRBV7-9,once,TRBJ1-2,NA,CASSPDSYGYTF
TRBV7-2,NA,TRBJ2-7,NA,CASSPRDRNSYEQYF
TRBV19,NA,TRBJ1-5,NA,CASSVRKSEPQHF
TRBV6-5,NA,TRBJ1-3,TRBD1,CASRLHRGGNTIYF
TRBV7-9,NA,TRBJ1-1,NA,CASSPQLYTEAFF
TRBV7-9,few,TRBJ1-6,TRBD1,CASSSDRAYNSPLHF
TRBV5-1,NA,TRBJ2-5,NA,CASSLGLEPSGETQYF
TRBV7-8,once,TRBJ1-1,NA,CASSLRAELNTEAFF
TRBV11-2,few,TRBJ2-7,NA,CASSSNQGSGLPEQYF
TRBV7-3,NA,TRBJ2-1,NA,CASSQTASSYNEQFF
TRBV7-3,NA,TRBJ2-2,TRBD1,CASSPSGQGTGELFF
TRBV4-2,few,TRBJ1-3,NA,CASSQDLGGGNTIYF
TRBV2,NA,TRBJ2-5,NA,CAGSGEQETQYF